This TCR beta chain was captured by sequencing in a study of monozygotic twins with inflammatory bowel disease. Whole-study results and caveats: Perhaps reflecting limited power, concordant and discordant twins did not differ in repertoire similarity. Differing T cell subtypes remained indistinguishable.

Reanalyzing the 5' RACE reads, TCRdb keeps one entry per CDR3 protein, without DNA. The sample's table shows about 300,000 distinct CDR3 sequences. Concerning this clonotype itself: Its antigen is not known.

The receptor was derived from a human donor with ulcerative colitis or Crohn's disease, or a healthy co-twin of an affected twin (not recorded which). Sequences were obtained from blood.

The CDR3 loop is CATSDNGQGEEQFF. This chain uses TRBV24-1 with TRBJ2-1; the TCRdb D gene call, TRBD1, has no DNA to confirm it. This CDR3 has 14 amino acids. Germline values: CDR1 KGHDR, CDR2 SFDVKD.